Listed here are 29 T cell receptor beta chains from one sample, sequenced in a study of blood T cells in healthy people across ages. Primers used in a second PCR of about 7 to 12 cycles were a sample-barcoded 5' primer and a J-beta primer mix. TCRdb independently ran MiXCR on the 5' RACE reads; one entry per CDR3 protein. This sample has over 1,300,000 distinct CDR3 sequences; 55% to 75% occur once, and the top ten carry about 6.7%. Specimen: blood. The receptor source for this set is a young man in good health.

The V call is TRBV11-2, the J call TRBJ2-1; the match to TRBD1 covers 7 bases. The CDR3 contains 17 residues. The germline V gene has CDR1 SGHAT and CDR2 FQNNGV. The V gene end was trimmed by 4 bases and the J gene end by 6 bases; junction bases not matched to a gene: 15. CDR3 residues: CASSWSSSRDSLNEQFF. The DNA of the CDR3 is TGTGCCAGCAGCTGGAGCAGCTCTCGGGACAGCCTCAATGAGCAGTTCTTC.

The CDR3 DNA is TGTGCCAGCAGCTTAGAGACAGGATTTTACGAGCAGTACTTC. Translation: CASSLETGFYEQYF. The chain joins TRBV5-6 to TRBJ2-5; D possibly corresponds to TRBD1 (6 bases). The J call may be wrong; the DNA end is better matched by TRBJ2-7. Germline V CDR1 and CDR2: SGHDT, YYEEEE. The CDR3 is made up of 14 amino acids.

This clonotype was counted ten times or more. The V call is TRBV7-2, the J call TRBJ2-3, with D possibly being TRBD2 (5 bases). Trimming removed 4 bases from V and 0 bases from J, with 11 bases in between. The CDR3 length is 15 residues. Germline CDR1 and CDR2: SGHTA and FQGNSA. The CDR3, as DNA: TGTGCCAGCAGCTCCGGGATATATAGCACAGATACGCAGTATTTT. Translation: CASSSGIYSTDTQYF.

The chain recombines TRBV7-6 with TRBJ2-7; D is ambiguous. The V end lost 1 base, the J end lost 5 bases, and 9 bases lay between the germline ends. The CDR3 extends over 13 amino acids. Germline assignment: CDR1 SGHVS and CDR2 FNYEAQ. DNA of the CDR3: TGTGCCAGCAGCTTAGATATTCCGGACGAGCAGTACTTC. Translating it yields CASSLDIPDEQYF.

The chain couples TRBV15 to TRBJ2-2; D might be TRBD2 (5 bases). The V end was cut by 3 bases, the J end by 1 base, with 18 bases between. The germline gives CDR1 LNHNV, CDR2 YYDKDF (reference sequence). The CDR3 totals 18 residues. CDR3 in amino acids: CATSSRRIAYLNTGELFF. DNA for the CDR3: TGTGCCACCAGCAGCAGAAGGATAGCGTATTTGAACACCGGGGAGCTGTTTTTT.

This clonotype was recorded a few times. This chain links TRBV27 with TRBJ1-2; D unresolved. Germline-derived CDR1 and CDR2 are MNHEY and SMNVEV (reference sequence). CDR3 size: 15 residues. With 5 bases removed from V and 3 bases from J, the gap between germline ends came to 16 bases. This chain's CDR3 is CASSPLPGTYYGYTF. DNA for the CDR3: TGTGCCAGCAGTCCCCTTCCTGGCACCTACTATGGCTACACCTTC.

The chain joins TRBV7-9 to TRBJ2-7; D gene unclear. There are 14 residues in the CDR3. V lost 5 bases to trimming and J lost 0 bases, with 11 bases between them. Germline V CDR1 and CDR2: SEHNR, FQNEAQ (reference sequence). CDR3 nucleotide sequence: TGTGCCAGCAGCAGCGCTGAAAGCTCCTACGAGCAGTACTTC. Its protein is CASSSAESSYEQYF.

J is TRBJ2-5 and V is TRBV7-2; 10 bases match TRBD2. The better agreement between TRBJ2-7 and the DNA end casts doubt on the J call. From germline, CDR1 is SGHTA and CDR2 FQGNSA. The CDR3 sequence is 19 residues long. Here the CDR3 reads CASSLRALGPSGSNYEQYF. CDR3 bases: TGTGCCAGCAGCTTAAGGGCGTTGGGGCCTAGCGGGAGCAACTACGAGCAGTACTTC.

In its sample, this clonotype was seen a few times. The V gene is TRBV7-2, the J gene TRBJ2-7, with 8 nucleotides matching TRBD1. V shed 2 bases and J 1 base; nucleotides not matched to a gene: 10. Germline V CDR1 and CDR2: SGHTA, FQGNSA. The CDR3 is made up of 17 amino acids. In nucleotides, the CDR3 is TGTGCCAGCAGCTTATCTTGGGCCGGGACAGGATCCTACGAGCAGTACTTC. This encodes CASSLSWAGTGSYEQYF.

This clonotype was counted only a few times. This chain joins TRBV20-1 and TRBJ2-7, with 11 nucleotides matching TRBD2. The J segment lost 4 bases and the V segment lost 5 bases, leaving 4 bases of the junction unmatched. Germline CDR1 is DFQATT and CDR2 is SNEGSKA (reference sequence). This CDR3 contains 13 residues. The CDR3 coding sequence is TGCAGTGCTCCTACTAGCGGGAGTTACGAGCAGTACTTC. Translated, it gives CSAPTSGSYEQYF.

The chain combines TRBV9 with TRBJ2-3; D is unresolved. The length of the CDR3 is 12 residues. Germline assignment: CDR1 SGDLS and CDR2 YYNGEE. Deletions cut 4 bases from V and 6 bases from J, with 9 bases between. The CDR3 sequence is CASSHIEDTQYF. CDR3 nucleotides: TGTGCCAGCAGCCATATAGAGGATACGCAGTATTTT.

This clonotype was picked up a small number of times. This chain's CDR3 is CASSWDGTEAFF. The CDR3 coding sequence is TGTGCCAGCAGCTGGGACGGGACTGAAGCTTTCTTT. This chain joins TRBV7-2 and TRBJ1-1; possibly TRBD1 for D (5 bases). Trimming removed 4 bases at V and 5 bases at J, with 8 bases between. CDR3 size: 12 residues. Germline V gene sequence: CDR1 SGHTA, CDR2 FQGNSA.

The count of this clonotype is one. V is TRBV20-1 and J is TRBJ2-3, with D hard to call. The CDR3 has 17 residues. V was clipped by 1 base and J by 3 bases, with 20 bases between them. Germline assignment: CDR1 DFQATT and CDR2 SNEGSKA (reference sequence). CDR3 in DNA: TGCAGTGCTAGAGGCTTCTGGACGTACGTAACTACAGATACGCAGTATTTT. Its translation is CSARGFWTYVTTDTQYF.

The chain has TRBV10-3 and TRBJ2-6; D possibly corresponds to TRBD2 (6 bases). V dropped 5 bases and J dropped 0 bases, with 14 bases sitting between them. Per germline, CDR1 ENHRY and CDR2 SYGVKD. The length of the CDR3 is 17 residues. The CDR3 spells CAISPGEAVSGANVLTF. The CDR3, as DNA: TGTGCCATCAGTCCGGGGGAAGCGGTCTCTGGGGCCAACGTCCTGACTTTC.

This clonotype was observed once. The V gene is TRBV11-2, the J gene TRBJ1-1; D unclear. V shed 7 bases and J shed 10 bases, with 13 bases lying between them. Germline V gives CDR1 SGHAT, CDR2 FQNNGV. The CDR3 sequence is 11 residues long. The CDR3 loop is CASNRDQGAFF. In DNA, the CDR3 is TGTGCCAGCAACCGGGATCAAGGAGCTTTCTTT.

This clonotype was counted only a few times. V gene TRBV20-1 combines with J gene TRBJ2-3; D might be TRBD1 or TRBD2, each matching 5 bases. Per germline, CDR1 DFQATT and CDR2 SNEGSKA (reference sequence). The CDR3 is made up of 14 amino acids. Trimming took 4 bases from V and 1 from J, leaving 12 bases between them. The CDR3 DNA reads TGCAGTGCTACTCCGGGACGGGGCACAGATACGCAGTATTTT. It specifies CSATPGRGTDTQYF.

This clonotype was picked up a small number of times. The chain joins TRBV29-1 to TRBJ1-1, with TRBD1 as a possible D gene (6 bases). This CDR3 spans 15 amino acids. V was shortened by 0 bases and J by 1 base, with 12 bases between the two germline ends. Germline V gives CDR1 SQVTM, CDR2 ANQGSEA. CDR3 DNA: TGCAGCGTTGAAGAGTCGGGGGGCTGGAACACTGAAGCTTTCTTT. Translating gives CSVEESGGWNTEAFF.

In this sample, this clonotype turned up a few times. The J gene is TRBJ2-3, the V gene TRBV20-1; 7 bases are shared with TRBD2. CDR1 and CDR2 (germline): DFQATT, SNEGSKA (reference sequence). The CDR3 sequence is 17 residues long. V lost 3 bases, J lost 2 bases, and 14 bases stayed unmatched. The CDR3 spells CSASPIGRGPNTDTQYF. The CDR3 nucleotides read TGCAGTGCTAGTCCCATAGGGAGGGGACCCAACACAGATACGCAGTATTTT.

Only one count was recorded for this clonotype. The chain has TRBV24-1 and TRBJ2-1, with 7 bases aligning to TRBD2. Germline CDR1 KGHDR, CDR2 SFDVKD. The CDR3 runs to 16 residues. V shed 1 base and J 2 bases; nucleotides not matched to a gene: 4. DNA for the CDR3: TGTGCCACCAGTGATTTCGGGCGGGGGACCTACAATGAGCAGTTCTTC. Translation gives CATSDFGRGTYNEQFF.

The chain uses TRBV27 and TRBJ2-1; D possibly uses TRBD1 or TRBD2 (5 bases each). Trimming took off 5 bases at V and 8 bases at J, with 19 bases between the two ends. Germline CDR1 is MNHEY and CDR2 is SMNVEV (reference sequence). The CDR3 is made up of 15 amino acids. CDR3 coding DNA: TGTGCCAGCAGTCCGAATCGGGACCATTCCGATGAGCAGTTCTTC. Translating gives CASSPNRDHSDEQFF.

The chain uses TRBV6-5 and TRBJ2-6; D gene unclear. V was trimmed by 0 bases and J by 2 bases, leaving 11 bases between them. CDR1 and CDR2 from the germline V gene are MNHEY and SVGAGI. CDR3 length: 17 residues. The CDR3 spells CASSYSAGTPGANVLTF. DNA for the CDR3: TGTGCCAGCAGTTACTCGGCAGGAACTCCTGGGGCCAACGTCCTGACTTTC.

The chain has TRBV6-2 or TRBV6-3 and TRBJ2-3; D is unclear. This CDR3 is built from 15 residues. Trimming cost V 2 bases and J 2 bases, with 11 bases left between them. Germline CDR1 MNHEY, CDR2 SVGEGT. CDR3 sequence: CASSYDPTFTDTQYF. DNA of the CDR3: TGTGCCAGCAGTTACGACCCGACATTCACAGATACGCAGTATTTT.

This clonotype was seen a handful of times. The J gene is TRBJ2-1, the V gene TRBV11-2; TRBD1 matches 7 bases. Germline CDR1 SGHAT, CDR2 FQNNGV. V was pared by 5 bases and J by 6 bases, with 7 bases of the junction left unmatched. The CDR3 loop spans 14 amino acids. The CDR3 loop is CASSRTRGINEQFF. Written as DNA, the CDR3 is TGTGCCAGCAGCCGGACCAGGGGGATCAATGAGCAGTTCTTC.

V is TRBV12-3 or TRBV12-4 and J is TRBJ1-1; D is undetermined. This CDR3 is built from 14 residues. V was clipped by 3 bases and J by 0 bases, with 8 bases between them. CDR3 sequence (DNA): TGTGCCAGCAGTTTTGGTCTCATGAACACTGAAGCTTTCTTT. Translated: CASSFGLMNTEAFF.

The chain recombines TRBV6-5 with TRBJ2-5; D is perhaps TRBD2 (7 bases). This CDR3 is built from 13 residues. V lost 6 bases, J lost 4 bases, and 12 bases lay in between. The germline gives CDR1 MNHEY, CDR2 SVGAGI. For the CDR3, the DNA is TGTGCCAGCAGAAAGGGGGGGGGAGAGACCCAGTACTTC. Protein product: CASRKGGGETQYF.

The chain joins TRBV7-2 to TRBJ2-7; D unresolved. CDR3 length equals 15 residues. Germline lookup yields CDR1 SGHTA and CDR2 FQGNSA. V shed 7 bases and J shed 2 bases, with 18 bases lying between them. The CDR3 bases are TGTGCCAGCACGCCTCCAGAAGGCCCGACCTACGAGCAGTACTTC. Its translation is CASTPPEGPTYEQYF.

This chain uses TRBV4-2 with TRBJ1-2; D gene unclear. The V end was cut by 3 bases, the J end by 8 bases, with 7 bases between. CDR1 is LGHNA and CDR2 is YNFKEQ in the germline V gene. The CDR3 loop spans 11 amino acids. The CDR3 DNA reads as TGTGCCAGCAGCCACGTCGAGGGCTACACCTTC. Translation gives CASSHVEGYTF.

This clonotype was seen a few times. For the CDR3, the DNA is TGTGCCAGCAGCCAAGACCCCGGGGCCCTTACTAGCGGCGAGCAGTTCTTC. Protein product: CASSQDPGALTSGEQFF. The chain is built from TRBV3-1 and TRBJ2-1; 8 nucleotides match TRBD2. Germline V CDR1 and CDR2: LGHDT, YNNKEL (reference sequence). Trimming took 0 bases from V and 10 from J; bases not matched to a gene: 14. The CDR3 spans 17 residues.

J is TRBJ2-7 and V is TRBV4-1, with TRBD1 as a possible D gene (6 bases). CDR3 length equals 16 residues. The germline V gene has CDR1 MGHRA and CDR2 YSYEKL. The ends were cut back, 0 bases at V and 5 bases at J, with 17 bases in the middle. The CDR3 is CASSQEGQTGVDEQYF. The CDR3 nucleotides are TGCGCCAGCAGCCAAGAAGGACAGACCGGTGTGGACGAGCAGTACTTC.